Below, 26 T cell receptor beta chains from the same sample are listed, as sequenced in a study of shared clonotypes between healthy human individuals. Clones were read by immunoSEQ multiplex PCR, and TCRdb kept only the in-frame ones, dropping some. The sample carries about 490,000 clones, about 80% recorded once. What was sequenced was PBMCs. Source of these receptors: a woman between 40 and 50 years old in good health. Some clones in this sample may be carry-over from other donors' samples.

The rearrangement joins TRBV7-9 to TRBJ2-1, with 9 bases that match TRBD2. The CDR3 extends over 15 amino acids. The germline V gene encodes CDR1 SEHNR and CDR2 FQNEAQ (reference sequence). The junction had 9 bases not matched to a gene; V was cut back by 5 bases and J by 7 bases. The CDR3 here is CASSRGRGGENEQFF. The CDR3 bases are TGTGCCAGCAGCCGCGGGAGGGGCGGTGAAAATGAGCAGTTCTTC.

The J gene is TRBJ2-2, the V gene TRBV15, with 7 nucleotides matching TRBD1. J lost 8 bases, V lost 5 bases, and 5 bases had no gene match. CDR3 length: 13 amino acids. Germline V lookup: CDR1 LNHNV, CDR2 YYDKDF (reference sequence). Here the CDR3 reads CATSLDRVGELFF. CDR3 coding DNA: TGTGCCACCAGCCTCGACAGGGTTGGGGAGCTGTTTTTT. The full variable domain, its missing parts supplied by reference TRBV15 and TRBJ2-2, is DAMVIQNPRYQVTQFGKPVTLSCSQTLNHNVMYWYQQKSSQAPKLLFHYYDKDFNNEADTPDNFQSRRPNTSFCFLDIRSPGLGDTAMYLCATSLDRVGELFFGEGSRLTVL.

V is TRBV14 and J is TRBJ2-1; D may correspond to TRBD1 or TRBD2 (6 bases each). The CDR3 loop spans 16 amino acids. Looked up from germline, CDR1 is SGHDN and CDR2 is FVKESK. With 0 bases removed from V and 3 bases from J, the gap between germline ends came to 12 bases. This CDR3 reads CASSQDEGGLYNEQFF. CDR3 bases: TGTGCCAGCAGCCAAGATGAGGGGGGCCTCTACAATGAGCAGTTCTTC.

The sample holds one count of this clone. The V and J genes are TRBV7-7 and TRBJ2-5, with D tentatively TRBD1 or TRBD2 (5 bases each). The V and J ends lost 1 base and 5 bases respectively, with 14 bases between them. This CDR3 is built from 15 residues. CDR1 is SSHAT, CDR2 FNYEAQ, per germline (reference sequence). CDR3 protein: CASSLDAGSGETQYF. CDR3 DNA sequence: TGTGCCAGCAGCTTAGATGCAGGGTCGGGGGAGACCCAGTACTTC.

V usage is TRBV10-3 and J usage is TRBJ2-3; D not resolved. Trimming shortened V by 5 bases and J by 4 bases, and 10 bases separated the two germline ends. CDR3 length equals 13 residues. Germline-derived CDR1 and CDR2 are ENHRY and SYGVKD. The CDR3 loop is CAISSYGSDTQYF. In nucleotides, the CDR3 is TGTGCCATCAGTAGTTACGGGTCAGATACGCAGTATTTT.

This clone appeared once. The chain uses TRBV29-1 and TRBJ1-4; D may be TRBD1 (5 bases). Per the germline V gene, CDR1 is SQVTM and CDR2 is ANQGSEA. The CDR3 spans 12 residues. The V end lost 7 bases, the J end lost 7 bases, and 13 bases lay between the germline ends. The CDR3 bases are TGCAGCGCCCCCCGCAGGGCTGAAAAACTGTTTTTT. As protein: CSAPRRAEKLFF.

This clone was seen more than once but under ten times. V gene TRBV9 combines with J gene TRBJ2-2, with no clear D. CDR3 length equals 13 residues. Trimming took off 2 bases at V and 4 bases at J, with 6 bases between the two ends. Germline CDR1 is SGDLS and CDR2 is YYNGEE. The DNA for the CDR3 is TGTGCCAGCAGCGTTAACCCCACCGGGGAGCTGTTTTTT. This sequence encodes CASSVNPTGELFF.

Only a few counts were recorded for this clone. The rearrangement uses TRBV5-4 and TRBJ2-1; possibly TRBD1 or TRBD2 for D (6 bases each). Trimming cost V 0 bases and J 5 bases, with 15 bases left between them. Per germline, CDR1 SGHNT and CDR2 YYREEE (reference sequence). This CDR3 has 16 amino acids. CDR3 bases: TGTGCCAGCAGCTTGGGGGGGGCTACTAGGGACAATGAGCAGTTCTTC. The encoded protein is CASSLGGATRDNEQFF.

The V and J genes are TRBV11-3 and TRBJ2-1; 9 nucleotides align to TRBD2. J gave up 0 bases and V 1 base, and 4 bases lay outside the gene matches. Germline-derived CDR1 and CDR2 are SGHNT and YENEEA. The CDR3 length is 17 residues. CDR3 region: CASSLGLAGHSYNEQFF. CDR3 coding DNA: TGTGCCAGCAGCTTAGGTCTAGCGGGACACTCCTACAATGAGCAGTTCTTC.

The genes are TRBV18 and TRBJ1-4; D is unclear. Trimming removed 3 bases at V and 5 bases at J, with 4 bases between. The CDR3 contains 12 residues. CDR1 is KGHSH and CDR2 is LQKENI in the germline V gene. The CDR3 loop is CASSPLNEKLFF. CDR3 coding DNA: TGTGCCAGCTCACCTCTCAATGAAAAACTGTTTTTT.

The V gene is TRBV28, the J gene TRBJ2-3, with D perhaps being TRBD1 or TRBD2 (5 bases each). The CDR3 is 13 residues long. Between the trimmed V and J ends, which lost 9 bases and 2 bases, there was a span of 12 bases. CDR1 and CDR2 (germline): MDHEN, SYDVKM. CDR3: CASSGTDTDTQYF. In DNA, the CDR3 is TGTGCCAGTTCAGGGACCGACACAGATACGCAGTATTTT.

The chain has TRBV15 and TRBJ2-7; D uncertain. Germline assignment: CDR1 LNHNV and CDR2 YYDKDF (reference sequence). This CDR3 region has 14 residues. The V end was cut by 0 bases, the J end by 6 bases, with 12 bases between. In DNA form, the CDR3 reads TGTGCCACCAGCAGAGATCTAAATGAAGGCGAGCAGTACTTC. Protein: CATSRDLNEGEQYF.

V is TRBV28 and J is TRBJ1-2; D gene uncertain. Germline V lookup: CDR1 MDHEN, CDR2 SYDVKM. The V end was cut by 4 bases, the J end by 5 bases, with 8 bases between. The CDR3 spans 12 residues. CDR3 amino acids: CASSYGGYGYTF. The CDR3 DNA reads TGTGCCAGCAGTTATGGCGGGTATGGCTACACCTTC.

A remark on this clone: Other DNA sequences in the same sample also yield this CDR3. The CDR3 protein is CASSLQGATGELFF. The DNA for the CDR3 is TGTGCCAGCAGTTTGCAGGGGGCTACCGGGGAGCTGTTTTTT. J is TRBJ2-2 and V is TRBV28; 8 nucleotides align to TRBD1. The trim removed 3 bases at V and 5 bases at J, leaving 2 bases unmatched. CDR3 size: 14 residues. Looked up from germline, CDR1 is MDHEN and CDR2 is SYDVKM.

This chain uses TRBV5-5 with TRBJ2-5, with D possibly matching TRBD1 (6 bases). The CDR3 contains 14 residues. Deletions cut 4 bases from V and 1 base from J, with 11 bases between. Germline V gene sequence: CDR1 SGHKS, CDR2 YYEKEE (reference sequence). DNA of the CDR3: TGTGCCAGCAGCCACAGGGAACGCCAAGAGACCCAGTACTTC. It yields the protein CASSHRERQETQYF.

The rearrangement joins TRBV30 to TRBJ2-3, with a possible D match to TRBD1 (6 bases). Germline loops: CDR1 GTSNPN, CDR2 SVGIG (reference sequence). V was shortened by 1 base and J by 9 bases, with 14 bases between the two germline ends. CDR3 length equals 13 residues. The CDR3 region has the DNA TGTGCCTGGAGTGGAGGAGGCAGGGGAACGCAGTATTTT. Its protein product is CAWSGGGRGTQYF.

This chain joins TRBV6-6 and TRBJ2-2; TRBD2 matches 8 bases. This CDR3 contains 14 residues. Per germline, CDR1 MNHNY and CDR2 SVGAGI (reference sequence). Trimming removed 9 bases from V and 3 bases from J; junction bases left unmatched: 6. The CDR3 region has the DNA TGTGCCAGTACCACTAGCGGCTACACCGGGGAGCTGTTTTTT. This encodes CASTTSGYTGELFF.

The V call is TRBV11-2, the J call TRBJ2-7, with 11 bases lining up with TRBD2. The CDR3 covers 17 residues. With V trimmed by 2 bases and J by 4 bases, 10 bases remained unmatched. Germline V lookup: CDR1 SGHAT, CDR2 FQNNGV. The CDR3 spells CASSLLLAGAFSYEQYF. CDR3 bases: TGTGCCAGCAGCTTATTACTAGCGGGAGCCTTTTCTTACGAGCAGTACTTC. The variable domain in full, with the rest retrieved from reference TRBV11-2 and TRBJ2-7, is EAGVAQSPRYKIIEKRQSVAFWCNPISGHATLYWYQQILGQGPKLLIQFQNNGVVDDSQLPKDRFSAERLKGVDSTLKIQPAKLEDSAVYLCASSLLLAGAFSYEQYFGPGTRLTVT.

The chain joins TRBV28 to TRBJ1-6, with 7 bases fitting TRBD1. CDR1 and CDR2 (germline): MDHEN, SYDVKM. After removal of 10 bases from V and 9 bases from J, the junction contained 9 bases not matched to a gene. This CDR3 is 13 amino acids long. The CDR3 coding sequence is TGTGCCACAGGGGGGACCGAGATTTCACCCCTCCACTTT. Translating gives CATGGTEISPLHF.

This chain uses TRBV6-1 with TRBJ2-1; possible D gene TRBD2, 5 bases. Per germline, CDR1 MNHNS and CDR2 SASEGT. V lost 7 bases, J lost 14 bases, and 18 bases lay in between. The CDR3 extends over 12 amino acids. DNA for the CDR3: TGTGCCAGCAAGGGTGGGAGAAAAAAGGAGTTCTTC. Protein sequence: CASKGGRKKEFF.

This chain connects TRBV5-1 to TRBJ2-3, with D perhaps matching TRBD2 (5 bases). The CDR3 runs to 15 residues. Looked up from germline, CDR1 is SGHRS and CDR2 is YFSETQ. Trimming shortened V by 4 bases and J by 0 bases, and 12 bases separated the two germline ends. CDR3 sequence reads: CASSDLGGSTDTQYF. The CDR3 coding sequence is TGCGCCAGCAGCGACCTAGGCGGGAGCACAGATACGCAGTATTTT.

This clone was found many times. The rearrangement links TRBV7-2 to TRBJ2-7, with D perhaps TRBD1 (6 bases). Trimming pared 6 bases from V and 1 base from J, leaving 13 bases between. The V gene's germline CDR1 is SGHTA and CDR2 FQGNSA. The CDR3 extends over 14 amino acids. For the CDR3, the DNA is TGTGCCAGCAGTTCACCGACAGGTTCCTACGAGCAGTACTTC. Its translation: CASSSPTGSYEQYF.

This chain links TRBV7-2 with TRBJ2-5, with TRBD2 matching 7 bases. The CDR3 extends over 15 amino acids. The J segment lost 4 bases and the V segment lost 0 bases, leaving 5 bases of the junction unmatched. CDR1 is SGHTA and CDR2 is FQGNSA in the germline V gene. CDR3 nucleotide sequence: TGTGCCAGCAGCTTAGCTGCTAGCGGAGGAGAGACCCAGTACTTC. It is translated as CASSLAASGGETQYF.

The chain joins TRBV28 to TRBJ2-1, with TRBD2 matching over 8 bases. Germline trimming cut 2 bases from V and 5 bases from J; bases unmatched to any gene: 5. Germline V lookup: CDR1 MDHEN, CDR2 SYDVKM. The CDR3 has 15 amino acids. The CDR3 region has the DNA TGTGCCAGCAGTTTAGAGCGGGAGAGAGACAATGAGCAGTTCTTC. Translation: CASSLERERDNEQFF.

V is TRBV7-2 and J is TRBJ1-2, with a possible D match to TRBD1 (6 bases). The CDR3 totals 15 residues. V lost 2 bases to trimming and J lost 7 bases, with 17 bases between them. Looked up from germline, CDR1 is SGHTA and CDR2 is FQGNSA. The CDR3 region is CASSLPGQPPLGYTF. The CDR3 DNA reads as TGTGCCAGCAGCTTACCAGGACAGCCACCGCTTGGCTACACCTTC.

This chain joins TRBV6-1 and TRBJ2-3, with 7 bases identical to TRBD2. V lost 10 bases and J lost 2; bases outside the gene matches: 9. CDR1 is MNHNS and CDR2 is SASEGT in the germline V gene. The CDR3 consists of 14 residues. CDR3 sequence (DNA): TGTGCCACCACCGGAGCGGGGCACACAGATACGCAGTATTTT. It specifies CATTGAGHTDTQYF.